These T cell receptor beta chains were read from a single sample in a study of HIV-infected patients and healthy controls. TCRdb reanalysed the 5' RACE reads using MiXCR and keeps one entry per CDR3 protein. The table has under 70,000 distinct CDR3 sequences, 15% to 20% seen once; the top ten hold about 1.5%. Source material: CD4+ T cells from blood. These TCRs come from a human donor in good health. CDR3s include the opening cysteine and the closing phenylalanine or tryptophan. The order of the fields is V gene, clone size, J gene, D gene, CDR3 DNA, CDR3 protein. D genes are given only for firm matches. Clone size appears in some rows only: once, few, many, or a class for an expanded clone.

TRBV12-3/TRBV12-4	many	TRBJ2-6	NA	TGTGCCAGCAGTTCTTTTCGGTCTGGGGCCAACGTCCTGACTTTC	CASSSFRSGANVLTF
TRBV20-1	many	TRBJ2-7	NA	TGCAGTGCTAGACCCGTAACAGGGTTTGAGCAGTACTTC	CSARPVTGFEQYF
TRBV11-2	few	TRBJ2-3	TRBD2	TGTGCCAGCAGCTTAGTTTCGGGAGGGCCGGCAGATACGCAGTATTTT	CASSLVSGGPADTQYF
TRBV12-3/TRBV12-4	few	TRBJ1-2	TRBD1	TGTGCCAGCCGTCGGGAGGGGGCCGTCAACTATGGCTACACCTTC	CASRREGAVNYGYTF
TRBV27	NA	TRBJ2-5	NA	TGTGCCAGCAGTCCCCGACGCGGGACATGGGAGACCCAGTACTTC	CASSPRRGTWETQYF
TRBV5-1	many	TRBJ1-1	NA	TGCGCCAGCAGAAGAGGTGACACGAACACTGAAGCTTTCTTT	CASRRGDTNTEAFF
TRBV24-1	few	TRBJ2-5	NA	TGTGCCACCAACGCGGGGTCCCAAGAGACCCAGTACTTC	CATNAGSQETQYF
TRBV12-3/TRBV12-4	many	TRBJ1-2	NA	TGTGCCAGCAGTTTAGCGAGTGGCAGGAGTCCAGGTGGCTACACCTTC	CASSLASGRSPGGYTF
TRBV4-3	NA	TRBJ2-7	TRBD1	TGCGCCAGCAGCCAAGCCCCGGGACAGTGGTACGAGCAGTACTTC	CASSQAPGQWYEQYF
TRBV18	NA	TRBJ2-1	NA	TGTGCCAGCTCACCTAACCGGGACGCCAGCAATGAGCAGTTCTTC	CASSPNRDASNEQFF
TRBV6-5	few	TRBJ2-6	NA	TGTGCCAGCAGTTACTCGAGAAGGTCTCGCTCAGGGGCCAACGTCCTGACTTTC	CASSYSRRSRSGANVLTF
TRBV20-1	many	TRBJ2-1	TRBD1	TGCAGTGCTACCCGGGACAGGGGTATAGGCAATGAGCAGTTCTTC	CSATRDRGIGNEQFF
TRBV7-3	NA	TRBJ2-4	NA	TGTGCCAGCAGCCCATACCCCAGGGGAGGAAACATTCAGTACTTC	CASSPYPRGGNIQYF
TRBV20-1	many	TRBJ1-2	NA	TGCAGTGCTTCCTACCTTTCCCTGGACTATGGCTACACCTTC	CSASYLSLDYGYTF
TRBV11-2	NA	TRBJ2-1	NA	TGTGCCAGCAGGGTTCGGCAGGAGGCGTCTTACAATGAGCAGTTCTTC	CASRVRQEASYNEQFF
TRBV20-1	many	TRBJ2-3	TRBD2	TGCAGTGCTAGACCCCCCCTTGCGGGGGCAGCGGGGGGACCTAAGGTGTATTTT	CSARPPLAGAAGGPKVYF
TRBV5-4	NA	TRBJ1-1	NA	TGTGCCAGCAGGCGGAGCGTGGGAGGGGAAACTGAAGCTTTCTTT	CASRRSVGGETEAFF
TRBV4-3	many	TRBJ1-1	NA	TGCGCCAGCAGCCAGGACAGGAACACTGAAGCTTTCTTT	CASSQDRNTEAFF
TRBV13	few	TRBJ1-6	TRBD1	TGTGCCAGCAGCTTAGGGGACAGGGGGAATAATTCACCCCTCCACTTT	CASSLGDRGNNSPLHF
TRBV6-1	many	TRBJ2-7	NA	TGTGCCAGTACAGGGATGTCCTACGAGCAGTACTTC	CASTGMSYEQYF
TRBV29-1	many	TRBJ2-3	NA	TGCAGCGTTGCAGGGGCGGATACGCAGTATTTT	CSVAGADTQYF
TRBV5-1	many	TRBJ2-5	TRBD1	TGCGCCAGCAGCTTAGAAACAGGGGAAGAGACCCAGTACTTC	CASSLETGEETQYF
TRBV7-2	few	TRBJ2-2	NA	TGTGCCAGCAGCTTAAGTGGCGGGGAGCTGTTTTTT	CASSLSGGELFF
TRBV10-2	many	TRBJ1-1	NA	TGCGCCAGCAGTGAGTCGGGAGGGGGATACACTGAAGCTTTCTTT	CASSESGGGYTEAFF
TRBV5-5	NA	TRBJ2-1	TRBD1	TGTGCCAGCAGCTTGGGCAGGGGGCCCCATGAGCAGTTCTTC	CASSLGRGPHEQFF
TRBV5-8	many	TRBJ1-5	NA	TGTGCCAGCAGCTTCGACAGCCTTAGCAATCAGCCCCAGCATTTT	CASSFDSLSNQPQHF
TRBV29-1	few	TRBJ2-3	TRBD1	TGCAGCGTTGGGGCAGGGGGTTCCACAGATACGCAGTATTTT	CSVGAGGSTDTQYF
TRBV11-2	few	TRBJ2-1	TRBD2	TGTGCCAGCAGCTTAGGCGGGAGTCACCACAATGAGCAGTTCTTC	CASSLGGSHHNEQFF
TRBV30	few	TRBJ2-1	TRBD1	TGTGCCTGGATGACAGGGCCCTACAATGAGCAGTTCTTC	CAWMTGPYNEQFF
TRBV12-2	NA	TRBJ2-7	NA	TGTGCAAGTCGCTATAGGGACTTAGCGTTAACCGAGCAGTACTTC	CASRYRDLALTEQYF
TRBV10-3	NA	TRBJ1-1	NA	TGTGCCATCAGTGATATGGTCAGGGCATTGGACACTGAAGCTTTCTTT	CAISDMVRALDTEAFF
TRBV19	few	TRBJ2-7	NA	TGTGCCAGTCAGACCTCAGGTGCCCTCGCCGAGCAGTACTTC	CASQTSGALAEQYF
TRBV7-2	NA	TRBJ2-5	TRBD1	TGTGCCAGCAGCTTAGCACAGGGGCCCCAAGAGACCCAGTACTTC	CASSLAQGPQETQYF
TRBV7-9	many	TRBJ2-7	NA	TGTGCCAGCAGCTTAGGTGCCACTTCCTACGAGCAGTACTTC	CASSLGATSYEQYF
TRBV25-1	NA	TRBJ2-1	TRBD1	TGTGCCAGCAGTGGGGGTAACAGGGGATTAAATGAGCAGTTCTTC	CASSGGNRGLNEQFF
TRBV2	medium-sized	TRBJ2-1	TRBD2	TGTGCCAGCAGTTATGGGACTAGCATCCATGAGCAGTTCTTC	CASSYGTSIHEQFF
TRBV24-1	many	TRBJ1-2	NA	TGTGCCACCAGTCTCGGGCAATTCAGCTATGGCTACACCTTC	CATSLGQFSYGYTF
TRBV3-1	many	TRBJ1-1	NA	TGTGCCAGCAGCCGGATTACGAACACTGAAGCTTTCTTT	CASSRITNTEAFF
TRBV7-3	many	TRBJ2-5	NA	TGTGCCAGCAGCTTTGAGAGGGGTGAGACCCAGTACTTC	CASSFERGETQYF
TRBV6-1	many	TRBJ1-1	NA	TGTGCCAGCAGCCGACAAAGTTTGAACACTGAAGCTTTCTTT	CASSRQSLNTEAFF
TRBV6-5	NA	TRBJ2-1	NA	TGTGCCAGCAGTTCCGGGTTAGCCGGAGACAATGAGCAGTTCTTC	CASSSGLAGDNEQFF
TRBV3-1	many	TRBJ1-4	NA	TGTGCCAGCAGCTCCCGGGAAGACAGTGGTGAAAAACTGTTTTTT	CASSSREDSGEKLFF
TRBV29-1	many	TRBJ1-1	NA	TGCAGCGTGAACCAGGGATCGAACACTGAAGCTTTCTTT	CSVNQGSNTEAFF
TRBV12-3/TRBV12-4	many	TRBJ2-2	NA	TGTGCCAGCAGCCACCCCGGGGCTTTGGCCGGGGAGCTGTTTTTT	CASSHPGALAGELFF
TRBV6-1	few	TRBJ1-5	NA	TGTGCCAGCAGTGAATGGGGAAGGGCTCAGCCCCAGCATTTT	CASSEWGRAQPQHF
TRBV5-6	few	TRBJ1-2	NA	TGTGCCAGCAGCTTGCGACAGAACTATGGCTACACCTTC	CASSLRQNYGYTF
TRBV29-1	NA	TRBJ2-1	TRBD2	TGCAGCGTTGGCGGTCTAGCGGGAGTCGTTGAGCAGTTCTTC	CSVGGLAGVVEQFF
TRBV19	once	TRBJ2-1	TRBD2	TGTGCCAGTAGTAAACTTAAAGCGGGGGGCTTTTACAATGAGCAGTTCTTC	CASSKLKAGGFYNEQFF
TRBV5-1	few	TRBJ2-5	NA	TGCGCCAGCACCATGGGAGCCCAAGAGACCCAGTACTTC	CASTMGAQETQYF
TRBV7-3	few	TRBJ2-3	TRBD2	TGTGCCAGCAGCTTAACCCCCGTCGGTAGCGGGTCTAGCACAGATACGCAGTATTTT	CASSLTPVGSGSSTDTQYF
TRBV7-6	few	TRBJ1-2	TRBD1	TGTGCCAGCAGCTTAGGGGGACAGGGGACGAATTATGGCTACACCTTC	CASSLGGQGTNYGYTF
TRBV7-2	many	TRBJ1-1	NA	TGTGCCAGCAGCTTATGGTCTGGAAATATGGGCACTGAAGCTTTCTTT	CASSLWSGNMGTEAFF
TRBV20-1	many	TRBJ2-3	NA	TGCAGTGCTAGGGAGAGGAGAATCACAGATACGCAGTATTTT	CSARERRITDTQYF
TRBV7-8	few	TRBJ1-5	NA	TGTGCCAGCAGCTTAGCGGAGGGGCTATTGAGCAATCAGCCCCAGCATTTT	CASSLAEGLLSNQPQHF